The TCR beta chain described here comes from a study of OX40 agonist ivuxolimab in advanced cancers. Sequencing used immunoSEQ multiplex PCR; TCRdb keeps in-frame clones, though not all of them. Here the sample spans approximately 70,000 clones, roughly 88% being singletons. Per the germline V gene, CDR1 is MGHRA and CDR2 is YSYEKL. The CDR3 totals 15 residues. Trimming took 7 bases from V and 7 from J, leaving 22 bases between them. The V call is TRBV4-1, the J call TRBJ1-1, with D uncertain. The specimen was CD4+ or CD8+ T cells sorted from blood, collected in a trial of the OX40 agonist ivuxolimab. The receptor's source is an adult with an advanced solid tumor such as melanoma, head and neck, liver or kidney cancer. Here the CDR3 reads CASTPSFVLMGEAFF. The CDR3 nucleotides are TGCGCCAGCACCCCAAGCTTCGTTTTAATGGGTGAAGCTTTCTTT.